This T cell receptor (beta chain) is drawn from a study of CD8+ T cells in alopecia areata. TCR sequencing used cDNA made by reverse transcription of extracted RNA. Libraries were prepared by immunoSEQ multiplex PCR; TCRdb keeps only in-frame clonotypes and omits some of them. The sample yields some 200,000 clones, approximately 56% seen once. Regarding treatment: oral pan-JAK inhibitor, 5-10 mg twice daily. This clone was detected only once. This CDR3 contains 20 residues. V lost 0 bases and J lost 5, with 26 bases in between. Per the germline V gene, CDR1 is MGHRA and CDR2 is YSYEKL. V gene TRBV4-1 combines with J gene TRBJ2-1, with a possible D match to TRBD2 (7 bases). Specimen: CD4+ T cells sorted from blood, collected at week 4, from a patient treated with tofacitinib. This TCR derives from a human donor with alopecia areata. The CDR3 sequence: CASSQEEGGRAPPRNNEQFF. The DNA of the CDR3 is TGCGCCAGCAGCCAAGAGGAGGGGGGGAGGGCCCCTCCTAGAAACAATGAGCAGTTCTTC.